A selection of T cell receptor beta chains follows, all from one sample in a study of STAT5B mutations in CD4+ large granular lymphocyte leukemia. Method: immunoSEQ multiplex PCR; TCRdb's copy keeps in-frame clones and lacks some. The data contain 30,000 to 40,000 clones, around three quarters of them singletons. Sequencing was done on a sample of CD4+ T cells from blood buffy coats. The receptors here all came from a human donor in good health. Each CDR3 is given with its conserved first and last residue. The order of the fields is J gene, clone size, D gene, CDR3 length, V gene, CDR3 DNA, CDR3 protein. The D gene is left open where the match is weak. Where a row states a size, it is once, few, many or the class of an expanded clone; other rows omit it.

TRBJ1-2 | NA | TRBD1 | 12 | TRBV29-1 | TGCAGCGTTTTAGACAGGGAGGATGGCTACACCTTC | CSVLDREDGYTF
TRBJ1-1 | NA | TRBD1 | 14 | TRBV4-1 | TGCGCCAGCAGCCACGAGGACAGGGTGGGTGAAGCTTTCTTT | CASSHEDRVGEAFF
TRBJ1-1 | NA | TRBD1 | 15 | TRBV4-1 | TGCGCCAGCAGCCTCCGACAGGGGGGGAACACTGAAGCTTTCTTT | CASSLRQGGNTEAFF
TRBJ2-7 | NA | TRBD2 | 13 | TRBV5-1 | TGCGCCAGCAGCCCCGATGGGGGGGGCGAGCAGTACTTC | CASSPDGGGEQYF
TRBJ1-1 | NA | NA | 15 | TRBV2 | TGTGCCAGCAGTGAAGCGGGGCAGGGGACCTCTGAAGCTTTCTTT | CASSEAGQGTSEAFF
TRBJ1-4 | NA | TRBD1 | 13 | TRBV5-1 | TGCGCCAGTGGGACAGGAACTAATGAAAAACTGTTTTTT | CASGTGTNEKLFF
TRBJ2-3 | NA | NA | 14 | TRBV18 | TGTGCCAGCTCACCACGGACAGGCACAGATACGCAGTATTTT | CASSPRTGTDTQYF
TRBJ2-5 | NA | NA | 15 | TRBV5-1 | TGCGCCAGCAGCTCAAACTGGACCCCCACAGAGACCCAGTACTTC | CASSSNWTPTETQYF
TRBJ1-4 | NA | TRBD1 | 16 | TRBV9 | TGTGCCAGCAGCGTAGGAACAGGGACAGGTGGGGAAAAACTGTTTTTT | CASSVGTGTGGEKLFF
TRBJ1-2 | NA | NA | 14 | TRBV25-1 | TGTGCCAGCAGTCAACGAGTCGGGGAAGATGGCTACACCTTC | CASSQRVGEDGYTF
TRBJ1-1 | few | NA | 14 | TRBV5-4 | TGTGCTCAAAGTGGGGTCTCCCCGGACACTGAAGCTTTCTTT | CAQSGVSPDTEAFF
TRBJ1-4 | NA | NA | 12 | TRBV19 | TGTGCCAGTAGTATTGGGGGAGAAAAACTGTTTTTT | CASSIGGEKLFF
TRBJ1-5 | NA | NA | 18 | TRBV2 | TGTGCCAGCATGGAAAGACGGACAACACCGGGTAGCAATCAGCCCCAGCATTTT | CASMERRTTPGSNQPQHF
TRBJ1-1 | NA | TRBD1 | 16 | TRBV9 | TGTGCCAGCAGCCCCCGGGACAGGCCCATGAACACTGAAGCTTTCTTT | CASSPRDRPMNTEAFF
TRBJ2-7 | NA | NA | 14 | TRBV5-1 | TGCGCCAGCAGCTTCTTAGCGAACTCCTACGAGCAGTACTTC | CASSFLANSYEQYF
TRBJ2-7 | NA | NA | 15 | TRBV21-1 | TGTGCCAGCGGGCTCCCCTCAGTACAGTTCTACGAGCAGTACTTC | CASGLPSVQFYEQYF
TRBJ2-2 | NA | NA | 16 | TRBV7-9 | TGTGCCAGCAGCTTAGGGGCAGGGTCGCTTACCGGGGAGCTGTTTTTT | CASSLGAGSLTGELFF
TRBJ1-4 | NA | NA | 13 | TRBV10-3 | TGTGCCATCGCCCCGGGGACTGGAGAAAAACTGTTTTTT | CAIAPGTGEKLFF
TRBJ1-4 | NA | TRBD1 | 15 | TRBV5-4 | TGTGCCAGCAGCTTGGATGGGACAGGGAATGAAAAACTGTTTTTT | CASSLDGTGNEKLFF
TRBJ2-7 | NA | TRBD1 | 15 | TRBV7-9 | TGTGCCAGCAGCTCGCCCGGGACAGGGAACTACGAGCAGTACTTC | CASSSPGTGNYEQYF
TRBJ2-1 | NA | TRBD1 | 14 | TRBV2 | TGTGCCAGCAGGGGGGACAGTCCATACAATGAGCAGTTCTTC | CASRGDSPYNEQFF
TRBJ1-5 | NA | TRBD1 | 15 | TRBV6-1 | TGTGCCAGCACCCGAGGGGGCCAGGGCAATCAGCCCCAGCATTTT | CASTRGGQGNQPQHF
TRBJ2-1 | once | TRBD2 | 15 | TRBV12-5 | TGTGCTAGTGGCCCAGGGGCGGGAGGTCACAATGAGCAGTTCTTC | CASGPGAGGHNEQFF
TRBJ2-1 | NA | NA | 13 | TRBV28 | TGTGCCAGCAGTCCCCCCTGGAACAATGAGCAGTTCTTC | CASSPPWNNEQFF
TRBJ2-7 | NA | NA | 13 | TRBV6-6 | TGTGCCAGCAGTCCCAGGGGCCCCTACGAGCAGTACTTC | CASSPRGPYEQYF
TRBJ2-5 | NA | NA | 15 | TRBV10-3 | TGTGCCATCAGCGCTATTGATGGGACTGGGGAGACCCAGTACTTC | CAISAIDGTGETQYF
TRBJ2-7 | once | TRBD1 | 14 | TRBV15 | TGTGCCACCAGCAGAGCAGGGGGTACAGGCGAGCAGTACTTC | CATSRAGGTGEQYF
TRBJ2-5 | once | NA | 14 | TRBV30 | TGTGCCTGGAGTGTAGTTGGGCCTCAAGAGACCCAGTACTTC | CAWSVVGPQETQYF
TRBJ2-1 | few | NA | 13 | TRBV10-1 | TGCGCCAGCAGTGAGTCGGGGCTGAGTGAGCAGTTCTTC | CASSESGLSEQFF
TRBJ2-5 | NA | NA | 14 | TRBV9 | TGTGCCAGCAGCGTAGGGAGCGGACAAGAGACCCAGTACTTC | CASSVGSGQETQYF
TRBJ1-1 | once | NA | 15 | TRBV5-4 | TGTGCCAGCAGCTTGGTCGGGACAAGGAACACTGAAGCTTTCTTT | CASSLVGTRNTEAFF
TRBJ2-3 | NA | TRBD2 | 15 | TRBV7-9 | TGTGCCAGCAGCCCCAGCGGGGGACCCACAGATACGCAGTATTTT | CASSPSGGPTDTQYF
TRBJ2-7 | once | NA | 12 | TRBV29-1 | TGCAGCGCCGGGGACCGCAGGTACGAGCAGTACTTC | CSAGDRRYEQYF
TRBJ2-7 | few | TRBD2 | 15 | TRBV2 | TGTGCCAGCAGTCCCCGGACTAGCGGGTCCCGCGAGCAGTACTTC | CASSPRTSGSREQYF
TRBJ1-2 | NA | NA | 11 | TRBV7-9 | TGTGCCAGCAGCCGGGCGCAGGGCTACACCTTC | CASSRAQGYTF
TRBJ1-2 | NA | NA | 13 | TRBV30 | TGTGCCTGGAGTGTCGGGGATTACTATGGCTACACCTTC | CAWSVGDYYGYTF
TRBJ2-7 | NA | NA | 13 | TRBV5-5 | TGTGCCAGCAGCTGGGACGCACACTACGAGCAGTACTTC | CASSWDAHYEQYF
TRBJ2-2 | few | NA | 14 | TRBV5-1 | TGCGCCAGCAGCTTGGTACGGGAACCCGGGGAGCTGTTTTTT | CASSLVREPGELFF
TRBJ1-4 | NA | TRBD1 | 15 | TRBV10-1 | TGCGCCAGCAGTGAGTCTGGACAGGGGGCTGAAAAACTGTTTTTT | CASSESGQGAEKLFF
TRBJ2-7 | NA | NA | 14 | TRBV7-9 | TGTGCCCCTAGGCCGAACAGGATAACCTACGAGCAGTACTTC | CAPRPNRITYEQYF
TRBJ2-7 | NA | TRBD1 | 16 | TRBV7-2 | TGTGCCAGCAGCCAGGGGTGGGGACAGGGTTCCTACGAGCAGTACTTC | CASSQGWGQGSYEQYF
TRBJ2-1 | NA | NA | 14 | TRBV7-8 | TGTGCCAGCAGCTTAGCGCAGCTTCGAAATGAGCAGTTCTTC | CASSLAQLRNEQFF
TRBJ2-7 | NA | NA | 15 | TRBV6-1 | TGTGCCAGCAGGAAGGCGGGTACTTCCACCTACGAGCAGTACTTC | CASRKAGTSTYEQYF
TRBJ1-4 | few | NA | 13 | TRBV14 | TGTGCCAGCAGGGGGGCAACTAATGAAAAACTGTTTTTT | CASRGATNEKLFF
TRBJ2-7 | NA | NA | 13 | TRBV11-2 | TGTGCCAGCAGCTTAAGCAGGCTATACGAGCAGTACTTC | CASSLSRLYEQYF
TRBJ2-5 | NA | NA | 11 | TRBV11-1 | TGTGCCAGCAGCTGGGGGGAGACCCAGTACTTC | CASSWGETQYF
TRBJ1-3 | NA | NA | 13 | TRBV30 | TGTGCCTCCTGGCGGAGGGATGGAAACACCATATATTTT | CASWRRDGNTIYF
TRBJ1-1 | few | TRBD1 | 13 | TRBV6-4 | TGTGCCAGCAGTGCGGGACAGGCCACTGAAGCTTTCTTT | CASSAGQATEAFF
TRBJ1-1 | NA | TRBD1 | 15 | TRBV30 | TGTGCCTGGAGTGTATCGACAGGGGTTCCCACTGAAGCTTTCTTT | CAWSVSTGVPTEAFF
TRBJ2-5 | NA | NA | 12 | TRBV5-4 | TGTGCCAGCAGCTTGGGGAGCGAGACCCAGTACTTC | CASSLGSETQYF
TRBJ2-7 | NA | NA | 11 | TRBV29-1 | TGCAGCGCCCGGACGGCGGACGAGCAGTACTTC | CSARTADEQYF
TRBJ2-5 | NA | TRBD2 | 17 | TRBV11-2 | TGTGCCAGCAGCTTAGAGCCTAGCGGGAGTGGGAGAGAGACCCAGTACTTC | CASSLEPSGSGRETQYF